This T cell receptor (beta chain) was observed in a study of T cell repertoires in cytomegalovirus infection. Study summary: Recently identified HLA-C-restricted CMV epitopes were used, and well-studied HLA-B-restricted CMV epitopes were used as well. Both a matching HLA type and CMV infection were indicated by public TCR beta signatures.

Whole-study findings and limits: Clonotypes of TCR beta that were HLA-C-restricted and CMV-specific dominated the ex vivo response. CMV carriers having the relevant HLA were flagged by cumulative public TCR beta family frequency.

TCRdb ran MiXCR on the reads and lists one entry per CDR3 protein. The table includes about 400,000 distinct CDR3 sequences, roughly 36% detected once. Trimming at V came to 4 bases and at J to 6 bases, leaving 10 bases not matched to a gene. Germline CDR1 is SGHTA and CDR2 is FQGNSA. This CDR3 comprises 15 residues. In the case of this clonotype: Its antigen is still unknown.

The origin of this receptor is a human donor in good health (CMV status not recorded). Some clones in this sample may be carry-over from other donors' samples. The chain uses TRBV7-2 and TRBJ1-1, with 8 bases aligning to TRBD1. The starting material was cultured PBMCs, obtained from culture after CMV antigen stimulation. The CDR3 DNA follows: TGTGCCAGCAGCTATTTTCCGGACAGGGTCGCTGAAGCTTTCTTT. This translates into CASSYFPDRVAEAFF.